This T cell receptor (beta chain) was identified in a study of T cells in Graves' hyperthyroidism and ophthalmopathy. In making diagnoses, clinical symptoms, serum thyroxine and TRAb, thyroid ultrasound and orbital computed tomography were all used. V was clipped by 0 bases and J by 7 bases, with 19 bases between them. The germline V gene encodes CDR1 DFQATT and CDR2 SNEGSKA (reference sequence). The CDR3 totals 16 residues. This clonotype was detected a few times. RNA transcripts yielded amplified TCR beta CDR3 regions. The primer set for the first-round RT-PCR of the TCR CDR3 was HTBI. MiXCR, run by TCRdb on the multiplex PCR reads, gives a single entry per CDR3 protein. The top ten hold about 18% of the sample, which has around 560,000 distinct CDR3 sequences, 16% seen once.

The sequencing sample was made of blood. The rearrangement links TRBV20-1 to TRBJ1-5; D might be TRBD1 (6 bases). The TCR originated in a woman aged 18 to 35 with Graves' hyperthyroidism. In nucleotides, the CDR3 is TGCAGTGCTAGAGATCGCCTAAGCCTACAGGGCCAGCCCCAGCATTTT. Its translation: CSARDRLSLQGQPQHF.